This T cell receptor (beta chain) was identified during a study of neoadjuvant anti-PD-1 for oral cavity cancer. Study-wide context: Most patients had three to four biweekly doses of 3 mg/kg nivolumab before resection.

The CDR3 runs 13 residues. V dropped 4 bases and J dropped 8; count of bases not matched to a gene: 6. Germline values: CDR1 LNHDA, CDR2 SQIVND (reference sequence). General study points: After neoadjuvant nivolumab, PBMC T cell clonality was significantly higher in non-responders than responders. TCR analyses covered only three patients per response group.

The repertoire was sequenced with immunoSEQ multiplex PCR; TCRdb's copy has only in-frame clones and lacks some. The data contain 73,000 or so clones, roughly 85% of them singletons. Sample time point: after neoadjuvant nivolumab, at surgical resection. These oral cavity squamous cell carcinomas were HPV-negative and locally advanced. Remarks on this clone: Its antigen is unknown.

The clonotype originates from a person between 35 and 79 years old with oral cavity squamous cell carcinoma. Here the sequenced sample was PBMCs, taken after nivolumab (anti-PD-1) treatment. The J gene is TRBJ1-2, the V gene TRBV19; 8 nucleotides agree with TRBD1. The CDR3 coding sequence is TGTGCCAGTAGTACAGGACAGGGCTGGGGCTACACCTTC. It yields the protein CASSTGQGWGYTF.